These T cell receptor beta chains were read from a single sample in a study of blood T cell repertoires in COVID-19. The table came from immunoSEQ multiplex PCR; TCRdb's copy has only in-frame clones and leaves some out. The repertoire includes around 390,000 clones, approximately 90% of them detected once, and around 9.3% sits in the top ten. The sample was PBMCs or T cells enriched from blood (not recorded which). These receptors all stem from a woman aged 50 to 60 who had recovered from COVID-19. Both conserved end residues are part of each CDR3. D genes are given only for firm matches. The size of a clone is reported for some rows only, either as once, few or many, or as a class for expanded clones.

>20|TRBJ2-2|-|TRBV24-1|TRBD1
CATSDARGNMNRGRAGELFF
TGTGCCACCAGTGATGCCCGCGGAAATATGAACAGGGGACGCGCCGGGGAGCTGTTTTTT
>18|TRBJ1-4|-|TRBV27|-
CASSLRRDSLTTNEKLFF
TGTGCCAGCAGTTTACGACGCGACAGCCTAACAACTAATGAAAAACTGTTTTTT
>14|TRBJ1-5|-|TRBV3-1/TRBV3-2|-
CASSQGPGRQPQHF
TGTGCCAGCAGCCAAGGGCCAGGGAGGCAGCCCCAGCATTTT
>16|TRBJ1-1|-|TRBV5-4|-
CASSLGQPLRNTEAFF
TGTGCCAGCAGCTTGGGACAGCCGCTTCGCAACACTGAAGCTTTCTTT
>13|TRBJ1-5|-|TRBV3-1/TRBV3-2|-
CASSQDLNQPQHF
TGTGCCAGCAGCCAAGATCTCAATCAGCCCCAGCATTTT
>15|TRBJ2-3|-|TRBV11-2|TRBD2
CASRQLAGKGDTQYF
TGTGCCAGCAGGCAACTAGCGGGGAAAGGGGATACGCAGTATTTT
>16|TRBJ2-7|-|TRBV6-1|-
CASSDIYAGPAYEQYF
TGTGCCAGCAGTGACATCTACGCAGGTCCTGCCTACGAGCAGTACTTC
>14|TRBJ1-3|-|TRBV19|-
CASALADSGNTIYF
TGTGCCAGTGCCTTGGCGGACTCTGGAAACACCATATATTTT
>16|TRBJ2-7|few|TRBV6-1|TRBD2
CASSEAVGEGAYEQYF
TGTGCCAGCAGTGAAGCGGTGGGGGAGGGCGCCTACGAGCAGTACTTC
>15|TRBJ2-7|-|TRBV6-2/TRBV6-3|TRBD1
CASSYGGTGGYEQYF
TGTGCCAGCAGTTATGGTGGGACAGGGGGATACGAGCAGTACTTC
>14|TRBJ1-6|once|TRBV4-1|-
CASSSGTRYSPLHF
TGCGCCAGCAGCTCCGGGACACGTTATTCACCCCTCCACTTT
>16|TRBJ2-7|-|TRBV6-1|-
CASSDFVRQVYPEQYF
TGTGCCAGCAGTGATTTTGTCCGCCAGGTCTATCCCGAGCAGTACTTC
>13|TRBJ1-5|-|TRBV18|TRBD1
CASSQGANQPQHF
TGTGCCAGCTCACAGGGGGCCAATCAGCCCCAGCATTTT
>14|TRBJ1-5|-|TRBV19|-
CASSIDPGWQPQHF
TGTGCCAGTAGTATAGATCCAGGGTGGCAGCCCCAGCATTTT
>14|TRBJ2-1|-|TRBV19|-
CASSSGGVVNEQFF
TGTGCCAGTAGTAGCGGGGGCGTGGTGAATGAGCAGTTCTTC
>14|TRBJ2-3|-|TRBV7-9|TRBD1
CASSYQGVSDTQYF
TGTGCCAGCAGCTACCAGGGGGTCTCCGATACGCAGTATTTT
>13|TRBJ1-2|-|TRBV19|-
CASSVGSLYGYTF
TGTGCCAGTAGTGTGGGCAGCCTGTATGGCTACACCTTC
>15|TRBJ1-6|-|TRBV5-1|-
CASSLDGAYNSPLHF
TGCGCCAGCAGCTTGGACGGGGCCTATAATTCACCCCTCCACTTT
>15|TRBJ1-1|-|TRBV5-1|TRBD1
CASSSSPGGVTEAFF
TGCGCCAGCAGCTCCAGTCCAGGGGGCGTGACTGAAGCTTTCTTT
>15|TRBJ1-1|-|TRBV5-6|TRBD1
CASTLDRVRGTEAFF
TGTGCCAGCACACTGGACAGGGTTAGGGGTACTGAAGCTTTCTTT
>14|TRBJ2-5|-|TRBV2|-
CASSEGVRGETQYF
TGTGCCAGCAGTGAGGGAGTGCGGGGAGAGACCCAGTACTTC
>17|TRBJ2-2|-|TRBV19|-
CASSTVGGTRGTGELFF
TGTGCCAGTAGTACGGTTGGCGGAACCCGGGGGACCGGGGAGCTGTTTTTT
>14|TRBJ1-6|-|TRBV28|TRBD1
CASITGAKGATLHF
TGTGCCAGCATAACAGGGGCTAAGGGGGCAACCCTCCACTTT
>14|TRBJ1-4|-|TRBV27|-
CASSLSKSGGKLFF
TGTGCCAGCAGTTTATCGAAATCGGGGGGAAAACTGTTTTTT
>12|TRBJ1-6|-|TRBV7-8|-
CASSLVAPILHF
TGTGCCAGCAGCTTAGTAGCCCCAATCCTCCACTTT
>15|TRBJ2-7|-|TRBV5-1|TRBD2
CASSTIAGASYEQYF
TGCGCCAGCAGCACTATAGCGGGGGCCTCCTACGAGCAGTACTTC
>15|TRBJ2-4|-|TRBV19|-
CASSMTDLAKNIQYF
TGTGCCAGTAGTATGACAGACTTAGCCAAAAACATTCAGTACTTC
>15|TRBJ2-3|-|TRBV6-5|TRBD2
CASSNGGGVPDTQYF
TGTGCCAGCTCCAATGGGGGGGGAGTCCCAGATACGCAGTATTTT
>19|TRBJ1-6|once|TRBV3-1/TRBV3-2|TRBD1
CASSHLGQATVGYNSPLHF
TGTGCCAGCAGCCACCTGGGACAGGCCACCGTGGGATATAATTCACCCCTCCACTTT
>14|TRBJ1-2|-|TRBV3-1/TRBV3-2|TRBD1
CASSPGTGSVGYTF
TGTGCCAGCAGCCCCGGGACAGGGTCGGTCGGCTACACCTTC
>15|TRBJ2-2|-|TRBV28|-
CASSLTGANTGELFF
TGTGCCAGCAGCCTGACAGGAGCAAACACCGGGGAGCTGTTTTTT
>15|TRBJ2-3|-|TRBV7-9|TRBD2
CASSAAGGRKDTQYF
TGTGCCAGCAGTGCAGCGGGGGGGCGGAAAGATACGCAGTATTTT
>15|TRBJ1-5|few|TRBV4-1|TRBD1
CASSQVRDSYQPQHF
TGCGCCAGCAGCCAGGTACGGGACAGCTATCAGCCCCAGCATTTT
>12|TRBJ2-3|-|TRBV27|TRBD1
CATRGQLDTQYF
TGTGCCACAAGGGGACAGTTAGATACGCAGTATTTT
>13|TRBJ2-1|once|TRBV12-3/TRBV12-4|-
CASSLLGEGEQFF
TGTGCCAGCAGTTTGTTGGGCGAGGGTGAGCAGTTCTTC
>16|TRBJ2-6|few|TRBV7-9|-
CASSFSSGTGANVLTF
TGTGCCAGCAGCTTTTCCTCCGGGACTGGGGCCAACGTCCTGACTTTC
>14|TRBJ2-2|-|TRBV7-9|-
CASQAGSNTGELFF
TGTGCCAGCCAGGCAGGGTCGAACACCGGGGAGCTGTTTTTT
>18|TRBJ2-5|-|TRBV4-3|TRBD1
CASSQGEAGQGASKTQYF
TGCGCCAGCAGCCAAGGGGAAGCGGGACAGGGGGCCTCGAAGACCCAGTACTTC
>15|TRBJ1-2|-|TRBV19|-
CASSIGLGANYGYTF
TGTGCCAGTAGTATCGGGTTAGGGGCTAACTATGGCTACACCTTC
>14|TRBJ1-6|-|TRBV7-2|TRBD1
CASSTGTDNSPLHF
TGTGCCAGCTCGACGGGGACAGACAATTCACCCCTCCACTTT
>15|TRBJ1-3|-|TRBV4-1|-
CASSQEGDSGNTIYF
TGCGCCAGCAGCCAAGAGGGCGACTCTGGAAACACCATATATTTT
>13|TRBJ2-5|-|TRBV25-1|-
CASSDRAQETQYF
TGTGCCAGCAGTGACAGGGCTCAAGAGACCCAGTACTTC
>13|TRBJ1-5|-|TRBV19|-
CASSIRRGQPQHF
TGTGCCAGTAGTATCCGCCGGGGTCAGCCCCAGCATTTT
>15|TRBJ1-1|-|TRBV3-1/TRBV3-2|-
CASSPRNVAVAEAFF
TGTGCCAGCAGCCCCCGGAATGTGGCGGTAGCTGAAGCTTTCTTT